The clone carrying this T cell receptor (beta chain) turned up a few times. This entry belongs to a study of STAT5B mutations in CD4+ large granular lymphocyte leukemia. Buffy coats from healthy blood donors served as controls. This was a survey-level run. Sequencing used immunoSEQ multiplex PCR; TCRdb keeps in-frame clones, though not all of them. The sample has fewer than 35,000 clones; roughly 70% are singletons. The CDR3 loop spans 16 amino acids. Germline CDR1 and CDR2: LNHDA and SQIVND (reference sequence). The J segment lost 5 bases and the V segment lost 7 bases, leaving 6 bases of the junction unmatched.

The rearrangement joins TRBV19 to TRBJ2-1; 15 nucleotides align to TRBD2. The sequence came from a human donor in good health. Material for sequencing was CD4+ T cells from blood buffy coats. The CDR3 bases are TGTGCCAGTACCTCGGGACTAGCGGGGGGAAACAATGAGCAGTTCTTC. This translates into CASTSGLAGGNNEQFF. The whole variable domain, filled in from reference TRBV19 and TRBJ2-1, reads DGGITQSPKYLFRKEGQNVTLSCEQNLNHDAMYWYRQDPGQGLRLIYYSQIVNDFQKGDIAEGYSVSREKKESFPLTVTSAQKNPTAFYLCASTSGLAGGNNEQFFGPGTRLTVL.